A single sample is the source of the 20 T cell receptor beta chains below, sequenced in a study of shared clonotypes between healthy human individuals. Naive CD8 cells lacked CD45RO, underwent positive selection for CCR7 and left out terminally differentiated effector memory CD45RA+ cells. Sequencing was performed with immunoSEQ multiplex PCR; in TCRdb, only in-frame clones are kept and a portion is missing. The sample has more than 2 million clones; around 95% are singletons. Sequencing was performed on naive CD8+ T cells from PBMCs. Receptors originate from a man younger than 35 in good health. Some clones in this sample may be carry-over from other donors' samples.

This chain uses TRBV27 with TRBJ1-5; D ambiguous. This CDR3 region has 15 residues. Germline V CDR1 and CDR2: MNHEY, SMNVEV (reference sequence). V lost 3 bases and J 0 bases, leaving 9 bases between the germline ends. The CDR3 protein is CASSLVPVSNQPQHF. The CDR3 region has the DNA TGTGCCAGCAGTTTGGTCCCAGTTAGCAATCAGCCCCAGCATTTT.

The V gene is TRBV9, the J gene TRBJ2-3; 9 positions agree with TRBD2. Germline loops: CDR1 SGDLS, CDR2 YYNGEE. The V and J ends lost 3 bases and 6 bases, in that order; junction bases with no gene match: 8. There are 15 residues in the CDR3. CDR3 in DNA: TGTGCCAGCAGCGAAAGACTAGCGGAATATGATACGCAGTATTTT. This translates into CASSERLAEYDTQYF.

In its sample, this clone was seen once. This chain links TRBV10-3 with TRBJ2-5, with TRBD1 identical over 10 bases. The CDR3 covers 14 residues. Germline lookup yields CDR1 ENHRY and CDR2 SYGVKD. The V and J ends lost 6 bases and 1 base, in that order; junction bases with no gene match: 2. The CDR3 loop is CAIRTGGPQETQYF. Here the CDR3 DNA reads TGTGCCATCAGGACAGGGGGCCCCCAAGAGACCCAGTACTTC.

This chain joins TRBV6-6 and TRBJ2-1; D is possibly TRBD2 (6 bases). Germline V gives CDR1 MNHNY, CDR2 SVGAGI (reference sequence). Trimming stripped 8 bases from V and 6 bases from J, with 17 bases between. The CDR3 has 14 residues. CDR3 residues: CASLEIAVSNEQFF. Here the CDR3 DNA reads TGTGCCAGCTTAGAGATAGCGGTGAGCAATGAGCAGTTCTTC.

CDR3: CASSLVGVDSGSLIGDEQFF. In DNA, the CDR3 is TGTGCCAGCAGTTTGGTCGGGGTTGATAGCGGGAGTCTAATTGGGGATGAGCAGTTCTTC. This rearrangement joins TRBV28 to TRBJ2-1; 9 bases match TRBD2. The junction had 23 bases not matched to a gene; V was cut back by 3 bases and J by 8 bases. Germline V CDR1 and CDR2: MDHEN, SYDVKM. This CDR3 region has 20 residues.

The rearrangement links TRBV11-2 to TRBJ2-7; possible D gene TRBD2, 6 bases. Germline CDR1 is SGHAT and CDR2 is FQNNGV. There are 12 residues in the CDR3. V lost 10 bases and J 5 bases, leaving 15 bases between the germline ends. CDR3 region: CATAEDYHEQYF. As DNA, the CDR3 is TGTGCCACCGCCGAGGACTACCACGAGCAGTACTTC.

This sequence joins TRBV10-2 and TRBJ2-5; D might be TRBD1 (6 bases). V was pared by 6 bases and J by 0 bases, with 8 bases between. The CDR3 is made up of 13 amino acids. Germline V gene lookup returns CDR1 WSHSY and CDR2 SAAADI. CDR3 sequence: CASRTGYQETQYF. The CDR3 bases are TGCGCCAGCAGGACAGGTTACCAAGAGACCCAGTACTTC.

Comment on this clone: Other DNA sequences in this specimen translate into the identical CDR3. The chain employs TRBV7-9 and TRBJ1-2; 11 nucleotides line up with TRBD1. After removal of 5 bases from V and 6 bases from J, the junction contained 5 bases not matched to a gene. The CDR3 totals 14 residues. In germline, CDR1 is SEHNR, CDR2 FQNEAQ (reference sequence). The CDR3 reads CASSPPDRGHGYTF. The CDR3 nucleotides read TGTGCCAGCAGCCCCCCGGACAGGGGGCATGGCTACACCTTC.

The chain employs TRBV28 and TRBJ2-1, with D possibly TRBD2 on 6 matching bases. This CDR3 has 15 amino acids. V was trimmed by 5 bases and J by 7 bases, leaving 18 bases between them. Germline CDR1 reads MDHEN; CDR2 reads SYDVKM. CDR3 amino acids: CASSRWALGGNEQFF. For the CDR3, the DNA is TGTGCCAGCAGTCGCTGGGCCCTCGGAGGGAATGAGCAGTTCTTC.

This chain's CDR3 is CAWSVPPRTSGNEQFF. CDR3 bases: TGTGCCTGGAGTGTACCCCCGCGGACTAGCGGGAATGAGCAGTTCTTC. This sequence joins TRBV30 and TRBJ2-1, with 11 bases lining up with TRBD2. CDR1 and CDR2 from the germline V gene are GTSNPN and SVGIG (reference sequence). With V trimmed by 0 bases and J by 7 bases, 8 bases remained unmatched. The CDR3 is made up of 16 amino acids.

This chain uses TRBV9 with TRBJ1-1, with D perhaps matching TRBD1 (5 bases). Germline values: CDR1 SGDLS, CDR2 YYNGEE. This CDR3 is 13 amino acids long. With 6 bases removed from V and 1 base from J, the gap between germline ends came to 10 bases. CDR3 sequence reads: CASTSGKNTEAFF. In nucleotides, the CDR3 is TGTGCCAGCACATCAGGGAAGAACACTGAAGCTTTCTTT.

The CDR3 DNA reads as TGTGCCAGCAGTTGGGCACCAGGACATCTCTACGAGCAGTACTTC. This sequence encodes CASSWAPGHLYEQYF. The chain combines TRBV27 with TRBJ2-7; D might be TRBD1 (5 bases). Germline V gene sequence: CDR1 MNHEY, CDR2 SMNVEV (reference sequence). V gave up 4 bases and J gave up 3 bases, with 16 bases separating them. This CDR3 is 15 amino acids long.

The V and J genes are TRBV14 and TRBJ2-7; D is undetermined. CDR3 length: 13 residues. Germline values: CDR1 SGHDN, CDR2 FVKESK. V was pared by 2 bases and J by 2 bases, with 7 bases between. The CDR3 loop reads CASSQWQTYEQYF. DNA of the CDR3: TGTGCCAGCAGCCAATGGCAGACCTACGAGCAGTACTTC.

The V gene is TRBV28, the J gene TRBJ2-2, with 8 bases fitting TRBD1. The ends lost 2 bases at V and 3 bases at J; junction bases unmatched: 2. The V gene's germline CDR1 is MDHEN and CDR2 SYDVKM. The CDR3 is made up of 15 amino acids. The CDR3 loop reads CASSLDRGDTGELFF. The CDR3 DNA reads TGTGCCAGCAGTTTAGACAGGGGTGACACCGGGGAGCTGTTTTTT.

This clone has a handful of counts. The chain has TRBV29-1 and TRBJ1-2, with TRBD1 matching over 8 bases. The CDR3 extends over 12 amino acids. Germline trimming cut 7 bases from V and 3 bases from J; bases unmatched to any gene: 4. Germline CDR1 and CDR2: SQVTM and ANQGSEA. CDR3 protein: CSATDRDYGYTF. CDR3 nucleotide sequence: TGCAGCGCCACGGACAGGGACTATGGCTACACCTTC.

The chain links TRBV10-3 to TRBJ2-7; 12 bases align to TRBD2. The V gene's germline CDR1 is ENHRY and CDR2 SYGVKD. V trimming: 3 bases; J trimming: 4 bases; junction bases outside the gene matches: 10. The CDR3 spans 17 residues. The CDR3 loop is CAISDLPTSGSWYEQYF. CDR3 DNA: TGTGCCATCAGTGACCTACCGACTAGCGGGAGTTGGTACGAGCAGTACTTC.

Concerning this clone itself: This may stem from a read error, because a much larger clone lies one nucleotide away. Additional DNA sequences in this sample encode the identical CDR3. This chain joins TRBV27 and TRBJ1-1; tentatively, D is TRBD1 (6 bases). The CDR3 is 13 amino acids. V was shortened by 6 bases and J by 0 bases, with 8 bases between the two germline ends. CDR1 is MNHEY, CDR2 SMNVEV, per germline (reference sequence). CDR3 loop: CASRDSLNTEAFF. The CDR3, as DNA: TGTGCCAGCAGGGACAGCTTGAACACTGAAGCTTTCTTT.

A word on this clone: The sample has other DNA sequences that encode this CDR3 too. This chain joins TRBV19 and TRBJ1-5; weak D call: TRBD1 (6 bases). CDR1 LNHDA and CDR2 SQIVND come from the germline V gene (reference sequence). The CDR3 has 15 amino acids. V lost 3 bases and J 1 base, leaving 10 bases between the germline ends. CDR3 sequence: CASSITGASNQPQHF. DNA for the CDR3: TGTGCCAGTAGTATTACGGGGGCAAGCAATCAGCCCCAGCATTTT.

This chain joins TRBV9 and TRBJ2-4, with D possibly matching TRBD2 (6 bases). Trimming cost V 8 bases and J 2 bases, with 17 bases left between them. CDR3 length: 15 amino acids. In germline, CDR1 is SGDLS, CDR2 YYNGEE. The CDR3 spells CASTGGPGSKNIQYF. The CDR3 DNA follows: TGTGCCAGTACCGGAGGGCCCGGGTCCAAAAACATTCAGTACTTC.

Worth noting for this clone: The sample contains more than one DNA sequence encoding this CDR3. The chain uses TRBV6-1 and TRBJ2-1, with 9 positions matching TRBD2. V was clipped by 1 base and J by 4 bases; unmatched bases: 2. The CDR3 length is 15 residues. Germline V gene sequence: CDR1 MNHNS, CDR2 SASEGT. In DNA form, the CDR3 reads TGTGCCAGCAGTGAAGTTGCGGGGGGGTACAATGAGCAGTTCTTC. The encoded protein is CASSEVAGGYNEQFF.